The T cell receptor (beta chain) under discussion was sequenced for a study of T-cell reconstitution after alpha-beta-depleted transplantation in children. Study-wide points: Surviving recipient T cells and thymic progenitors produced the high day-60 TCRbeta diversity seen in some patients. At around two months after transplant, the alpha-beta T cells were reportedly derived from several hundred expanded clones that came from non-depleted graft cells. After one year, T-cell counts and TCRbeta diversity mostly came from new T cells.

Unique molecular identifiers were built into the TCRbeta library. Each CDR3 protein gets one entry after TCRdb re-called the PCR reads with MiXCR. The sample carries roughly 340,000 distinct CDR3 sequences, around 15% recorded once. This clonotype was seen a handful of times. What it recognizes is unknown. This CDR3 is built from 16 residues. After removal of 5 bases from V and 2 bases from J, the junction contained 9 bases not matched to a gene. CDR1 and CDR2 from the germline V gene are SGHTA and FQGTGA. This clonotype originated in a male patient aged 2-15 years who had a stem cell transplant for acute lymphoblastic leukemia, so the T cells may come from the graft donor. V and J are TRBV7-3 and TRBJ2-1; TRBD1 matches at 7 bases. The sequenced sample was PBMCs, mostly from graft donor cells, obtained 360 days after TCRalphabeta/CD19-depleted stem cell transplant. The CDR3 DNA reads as TGTGCCAGCAGCCAAGGGGACAGTCTTCCCTACAATGAGCAGTTCTTC. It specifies CASSQGDSLPYNEQFF.